This is a list of T cell receptor beta chains from one sample in a study of identifying expanded T cells in peripheral blood. Measured with immunoSEQ multiplex PCR; TCRdb has only the in-frame clones, and not every one. Among over 70,000 clones listed, 70% to 90% were seen once. Sample: blood. The receptors were gathered from a person aged 18 to 70 in good health. Both conserved end residues are part of each CDR3. The D gene is left open where the match is weak. Some rows mark clone size as missing; the rest say once, few, many or name a class of expanded clone.

V: TRBV10-1
size: -
J: TRBJ2-7
D: -
DNA: TGCGCCAGCAGTGAGGGCTACGAGCAGTACTTC
CDR3: CASSEGYEQYF

V: TRBV19
size: -
J: TRBJ1-5
D: TRBD1
DNA: TGTGCCAGTAAAGCCGGGACAGGGGGACGTAGCAATCAGCCCCAGCATTTT
CDR3: CASKAGTGGRSNQPQHF

V: TRBV27
size: -
J: TRBJ1-1
D: -
DNA: TGTGCCAGCAGTTTTCACGGTTTGAACACTGAAGCTTTCTTT
CDR3: CASSFHGLNTEAFF

V: TRBV4-2
size: -
J: TRBJ2-7
D: TRBD2
DNA: TGTGCCAGCAGCCAAGATCGCCCCTCGGGGGGGATGCACGAGCAGTACTTC
CDR3: CASSQDRPSGGMHEQYF

V: TRBV7-2
size: -
J: TRBJ2-3
D: TRBD2
DNA: TGTGCCAGCAGCTTAGGTCTAGCGGGGAGCCCAGATACGCAGTATTTT
CDR3: CASSLGLAGSPDTQYF

V: TRBV27
size: -
J: TRBJ1-2
D: -
DNA: TGTGCCAGCAGTCCACTACCCAATACAGGGCTAGTCTATGGCTACACCTTC
CDR3: CASSPLPNTGLVYGYTF

V: TRBV19
size: -
J: TRBJ1-2
D: -
DNA: TGTGCCAGTAGTATATTCGGAAGGAGCTATGGCTACACCTTC
CDR3: CASSIFGRSYGYTF

V: TRBV13
size: -
J: TRBJ2-1
D: TRBD2
DNA: TGTGCCAGCAGCCCCCCCTGGCTAGCGGGACTCTACAATGAGCAGTTCTTC
CDR3: CASSPPWLAGLYNEQFF

V: TRBV4-3
size: -
J: TRBJ1-1
D: -
DNA: TGCGCCAGCAGCCAATGGGCAGGGTCCAAAGCTTTCTTT
CDR3: CASSQWAGSKAFF

V: TRBV2
size: -
J: TRBJ2-5
D: -
DNA: TGTGCCAGCAGTTTTGGGGGGACCCAGTACTTC
CDR3: CASSFGGTQYF

V: TRBV18
size: -
J: TRBJ2-1
D: -
DNA: TGTGCCAGCTCGGACCCCGGGTCAGAGCAGTTCTTC
CDR3: CASSDPGSEQFF

V: TRBV28
size: once
J: TRBJ2-2
D: TRBD2
DNA: TGTGCCAGCAGCCCCCCCGGGGGGGGGCGGTGGACCGGGGAGCTGTTTTTT
CDR3: CASSPPGGGRWTGELFF

V: TRBV5-1
size: -
J: TRBJ2-5
D: -
DNA: TGCGCCAGCAGCCCGGGGTACGGTGGGCGGGAGACCCAGTACTTC
CDR3: CASSPGYGGRETQYF

V: TRBV14
size: -
J: TRBJ2-1
D: -
DNA: TGTGCCAGCAGCCAAGAGGGGGAGCAGTTCTTC
CDR3: CASSQEGEQFF

V: TRBV9
size: -
J: TRBJ1-2
D: TRBD1
DNA: TGTGCCAGCAGCGTACAGGGGGCGGGCTATGGCTACACCTTC
CDR3: CASSVQGAGYGYTF

V: TRBV6-5
size: once
J: TRBJ2-7
D: TRBD1
DNA: TGTGCCAGCAGTTCCTGGACAGGGACTCTCAACGAGCAGTACTTC
CDR3: CASSSWTGTLNEQYF

V: TRBV2
size: -
J: TRBJ2-3
D: TRBD2
DNA: TGTGCCAGCAGCCTTAGCGGGGGGGCCGGTCTTACAGATACGCAGTATTTT
CDR3: CASSLSGGAGLTDTQYF

V: TRBV9
size: few
J: TRBJ1-3
D: -
DNA: TGTGCCAGCAGCCCTGTCGCAAACACCATATATTTT
CDR3: CASSPVANTIYF

V: TRBV15
size: -
J: TRBJ2-3
D: -
DNA: TGTGCCACCAGCATCCACGGCGATTATGGCACAGATACGCAGTATTTT
CDR3: CATSIHGDYGTDTQYF

V: TRBV7-2
size: -
J: TRBJ2-2
D: -
DNA: TGTGCCAGCAGCCGAGGTCTATCGGGGCCCCGAACCGGGGAGCTGTTTTTT
CDR3: CASSRGLSGPRTGELFF

V: TRBV5-6
size: -
J: TRBJ2-7
D: TRBD2
DNA: TGTGCCAGCAGCGTAGCGGGGGATCCCTACGAGCAGTACTTC
CDR3: CASSVAGDPYEQYF

V: TRBV7-9
size: -
J: TRBJ1-2
D: -
DNA: TGTGCCAGCAGCCTAGAGGCAGGGTTCCATGGCTACACCTTC
CDR3: CASSLEAGFHGYTF

V: TRBV7-9
size: once
J: TRBJ1-2
D: -
DNA: TGTGCCAGCAGCTTATTCGATAGAAATGGCTACACCTTC
CDR3: CASSLFDRNGYTF

V: TRBV2
size: -
J: TRBJ2-2
D: -
DNA: TGTGCCAGCAACATAGGGTCGGGCGGGGAGCTGTTTTTT
CDR3: CASNIGSGGELFF

V: TRBV5-6
size: -
J: TRBJ2-3
D: -
DNA: TGTGCCAGCAGCCCAAAGTATCGACTGGACAGCCGCACAGATACGCAGTATTTT
CDR3: CASSPKYRLDSRTDTQYF

V: TRBV7-2
size: -
J: TRBJ2-5
D: -
DNA: TGTGCCAGCAGCGGATACAAAGAGACCCAGTACTTC
CDR3: CASSGYKETQYF

V: TRBV7-6
size: -
J: TRBJ1-6
D: -
DNA: TGTGCCAGCAGCTTCACCACGGGGTCTCTTTATTCACCCCTCCACTTT
CDR3: CASSFTTGSLYSPLHF

V: TRBV14
size: few
J: TRBJ1-6
D: TRBD1
DNA: TGTGCCAGCAGCCAAGTGGCAGGGGGCAATTCACCCCTCCACTTT
CDR3: CASSQVAGGNSPLHF

V: TRBV18
size: -
J: TRBJ2-2
D: -
DNA: TGTGCCAGCTCACCGCTGAGCCGAAACACCGGGGAGCTGTTTTTT
CDR3: CASSPLSRNTGELFF

V: TRBV18
size: -
J: TRBJ1-1
D: -
DNA: TGTGCCAGCTCCCGGGACCGCTATTACATGAACACTGAAGCTTTCTTT
CDR3: CASSRDRYYMNTEAFF

V: TRBV7-2
size: -
J: TRBJ2-7
D: -
DNA: TGTGCCAGCAGCTTAGACGGGGGGCTATACGAGCAGTACTTC
CDR3: CASSLDGGLYEQYF

V: TRBV7-2
size: once
J: TRBJ1-2
D: -
DNA: TGTGCCAGCAGCTTACGGTGGGTGGATGGCTACACCTTC
CDR3: CASSLRWVDGYTF

V: TRBV5-1
size: once
J: TRBJ1-1
D: TRBD1
DNA: TGCGCCAGCAGCTTGCCGGGCAGGGGGACTGAAGCTTTCTTT
CDR3: CASSLPGRGTEAFF

V: TRBV6-4
size: -
J: TRBJ1-1
D: TRBD1
DNA: TGTGCCAGCAGCCCTGACAGGGCAGGCACTGAAGCTTTCTTT
CDR3: CASSPDRAGTEAFF

V: TRBV11-2
size: -
J: TRBJ2-5
D: TRBD1
DNA: TGTGCCAGCAGCTTAGTGACAGGGGTAGAGACCCAGTACTTC
CDR3: CASSLVTGVETQYF